A single sample is the source of the 13 T cell receptor beta chains below, sequenced in a study of CD8+CD57+ T cells in acquired aplastic anemia. TCR beta VDJ and CDR3 profiling used genomic DNA as template. Each CDR3 protein is one row after TCRdb ran MiXCR on the reads. The sample consists of roughly 290,000 distinct CDR3 sequences, approximately 60% of them appearing once. By flow cytometry, patients selected for sequencing had shown an expansion of CD8+CD57+ cells. What was sequenced was sorted CD4+, CD8+, or CD8+CD57+ T cells (not recorded which) from PBMCs. These receptors were obtained from a human donor with aplastic anemia.

This clonotype has more than one count but fewer than ten. The rearrangement joins TRBV20-1 to TRBJ2-3; 7 bases align to TRBD1. Germline V gene sequence: CDR1 DFQATT, CDR2 SNEGSKA (reference sequence). The CDR3 is 13 residues long. With 8 bases clipped from V and 2 bases from J, the junction kept 7 bases outside the gene matches. CDR3 in DNA: TGCAGTAGGCCGGGACAGCCCACAGATACGCAGTATTTT. Protein: CSRPGQPTDTQYF.

This chain joins TRBV7-6 and TRBJ2-6, with D perhaps TRBD1 (6 bases). This CDR3 contains 19 residues. V lost 3 bases to trimming and J lost 1 base, with 19 bases between them. Germline-derived CDR1 and CDR2 are SGHVS and FNYEAQ. CDR3 DNA sequence: TGTGCCAGCAGCTTTAGTCTAAGGACAGATAATTCTGGGGCCAACGTCCTGACTTTC. It is translated as CASSFSLRTDNSGANVLTF.

This clonotype occurred a few times. A clone one base away is much larger, so this may be a read error. This rearrangement joins TRBV3-1 to TRBJ2-1; D may match TRBD1 or TRBD2 (5 bases each). The CDR3 runs to 15 residues. Germline lookup yields CDR1 LGHDT and CDR2 YNNKEL (reference sequence). CDR3 in amino acids: CASSHPGRRYNEQVF. CDR3 DNA: TGTGCCAGCAGCCACCCGGGACGGCGATACAATGAGCAGGTCTTC.

This sequence joins TRBV29-1 and TRBJ2-3; 9 bases map to TRBD2. The V segment lost 7 bases and the J segment 4 bases; nucleotides outside the gene matches: 3. In germline, CDR1 is SQVTM, CDR2 ANQGSEA. This CDR3 has 12 amino acids. The CDR3 loop is CSGGRAPDTQYF. CDR3 coding DNA: TGCAGCGGCGGGAGGGCCCCAGATACGCAGTATTTT.

This chain uses TRBV20-1 with TRBJ1-2, with D hard to call. The V end lost 2 bases, the J end lost 2 bases, and 6 bases lay between the germline ends. The CDR3 is 12 residues long. Germline V gives CDR1 DFQATT, CDR2 SNEGSKA (reference sequence). CDR3 in DNA: TGCAGTGCTAGAAACAGAAACTATGGCTACACCTTC. Its protein product is CSARNRNYGYTF.

The chain uses TRBV7-9 and TRBJ1-1; 9 positions agree with TRBD1. Losses at the gene ends were 1 base for V and 1 base for J; bases not matched to a gene: 4. The germline V gene encodes CDR1 SEHNR and CDR2 FQNEAQ (reference sequence). This CDR3 comprises 16 residues. The chain's CDR3 is CASSLEPGQGNTEAFF. For the CDR3, the DNA is TGTGCCAGCAGCTTAGAGCCGGGACAGGGGAACACTGAAGCTTTCTTT.

This chain links TRBV19 with TRBJ2-7, with D tentatively TRBD2 (5 bases). The CDR3 length is 14 residues. Looked up from germline, CDR1 is LNHDA and CDR2 is SQIVND (reference sequence). Trimming removed 11 bases at V and 2 bases at J, with 19 bases between. The CDR3 nucleotides are TGTGCCGCCAGTAGTAGTCTAGCTCCCTACGAGCAGTACTTC. This codes for CAASSSLAPYEQYF.

The V gene is TRBV9, the J gene TRBJ1-3; tentative D call: TRBD1 (5 bases). The ends were cut back, 0 bases at V and 7 bases at J, with 11 bases in the middle. The CDR3 has 14 residues. In germline, CDR1 is SGDLS, CDR2 YYNGEE. Written as DNA, the CDR3 is TGTGCCAGCAGCGTAGAAGGGGTAATGAACACCATATATTTT. This translates into CASSVEGVMNTIYF. The whole variable domain, filled in from reference TRBV9 and TRBJ1-3, reads DSGVTQTPKHLITATGQRVTLRCSPRSGDLSVYWYQQSLDQGLQFLIQYYNGEERAKGNILERFSAQQFPDLHSELNLSSLELGDSALYFCASSVEGVMNTIYFGEGSWLTVV.

This clonotype was observed many times. The J gene is TRBJ2-3, the V gene TRBV20-1, with a weak D call TRBD2 (5 bases). The V gene lost 1 base and the J gene lost 4 bases, with 12 bases spanning the gap. There are 14 residues in the CDR3. Germline CDR1 is DFQATT and CDR2 is SNEGSKA (reference sequence). The CDR3: CSARGPRVADTQYF. The CDR3 DNA reads TGCAGTGCTAGAGGCCCGAGGGTGGCAGATACGCAGTATTTT.

Ten or more counts support this clonotype. The chain carries TRBV6-5 and TRBJ2-4; TRBD1 is a possible D gene (6 bases). CDR1 is MNHEY, CDR2 SVGAGI, per germline. The CDR3 extends over 17 amino acids. V lost 7 bases and J 0 bases, leaving 19 bases between the germline ends. Written as DNA, the CDR3 is TGTGCCAGCAAAAGCTTTGGACAGATGCTAGCCAAAAACATTCAGTACTTC. Translated, it gives CASKSFGQMLAKNIQYF.

V and J are TRBV5-1 and TRBJ2-1; TRBD1 or TRBD2 may be the D gene (5 bases each). The CDR3 is 14 residues long. Germline CDR1 and CDR2: SGHRS and YFSETQ. Trimming cost V 0 bases and J 8 bases, with 12 bases left between them. The CDR3: CASSLDGAGDEQFF. The CDR3 DNA reads as TGCGCCAGCAGCTTGGACGGGGCCGGGGATGAGCAGTTCTTC.

This clonotype was seen many times. This chain joins TRBV6-5 and TRBJ1-6; tentative D call: TRBD1 (5 bases). Germline CDR1 reads MNHEY; CDR2 reads SVGAGI. With 2 bases removed from V and 7 bases from J, the gap between germline ends came to 12 bases. The CDR3 sequence is 15 residues long. DNA of the CDR3: TGTGCCAGCAGTTACACTTCAGGGCACAATTCACCCCTCCACTTT. Its protein product is CASSYTSGHNSPLHF.

This clonotype was seen many times. V and J are TRBV6-1 and TRBJ2-7, with TRBD1 matching over 7 bases. Germline V gene lookup returns CDR1 MNHNS and CDR2 SASEGT. Germline trimming cut 1 base from V and 7 bases from J; bases unmatched to any gene: 10. This CDR3 spans 15 amino acids. As DNA, the CDR3 is TGTGCCAGCAGTGAAGTGGTAGGGGGCGCAAGAGAGCAGTACTTC. Translated: CASSEVVGGAREQYF.